These 27 T cell receptor beta chains were all obtained from the same sample, sequenced in a study of T cells in Graves' hyperthyroidism and ophthalmopathy. RNA transcripts provided the source from which TCR beta CDR3 regions were amplified. During a first-round RT-PCR of the TCR CDR3, the HTBI primer set was used. TCRdb processed the multiplex PCR reads anew with MiXCR; each CDR3 protein has one entry. The repertoire holds about 400,000 distinct CDR3 sequences, with roughly an eighth as singletons. Input material: blood. These receptors originate from a woman aged 18 to 35 with Graves' hyperthyroidism.

The J gene is TRBJ2-3, the V gene TRBV20-1; D perhaps matches TRBD1 (5 bases). There are 16 residues in the CDR3. Trimming took off 0 bases at V and 2 bases at J, with 15 bases between the two ends. Per the germline V gene, CDR1 is DFQATT and CDR2 is SNEGSKA (reference sequence). The CDR3 is CSARDRAGMDTDTQYF. The CDR3 DNA reads TGCAGTGCTAGAGATCGGGCAGGGATGGACACAGATACGCAGTATTTT.

This clonotype has more than one count but fewer than ten. The V and J genes are TRBV6-1 and TRBJ1-2, with 7 positions matching TRBD1. The germline CDR1 and CDR2 sequences are MNHNS and SASEGT. The CDR3 loop spans 12 amino acids. With V trimmed by 2 bases and J by 14 bases, 8 bases remained unmatched. The CDR3 DNA sequence: TGTGCCAGCAGTGAATGGGGAGGGGGCCAGACCTTC. Its protein is CASSEWGGGQTF.

This clonotype was seen ten or more times. The chain joins TRBV18 to TRBJ2-1; no reliable D call. CDR1 is KGHSH, CDR2 LQKENI, per germline. CDR3 length: 11 amino acids. V shed 5 bases and J shed 8 bases, with 7 bases lying between them. The CDR3 is CASSYLDEQFF. DNA for the CDR3: TGTGCCAGCTCATACTTGGATGAGCAGTTCTTC. The full variable domain, its missing parts supplied by reference TRBV18 and TRBJ2-1, is NAGVMQNPRHLVRRRGQEARLRCSPMKGHSHVYWYRQLPEEGLKFMVYLQKENIIDESGMPKERFSAEFPKEGPSILRIQQVVRGDSAAYFCASSYLDEQFFGPGTRLTVL.

This clonotype appeared a few times. This chain links TRBV5-1 with TRBJ2-7, with 7 bases identical to TRBD2. J was trimmed by 0 bases and V by 4 bases; bases with no gene match: 4. Germline CDR1 is SGHRS and CDR2 is YFSETQ. This CDR3 has 14 amino acids. CDR3 loop: CASSASGASYEQYF. The CDR3 coding sequence is TGCGCCAGCAGCGCGAGCGGGGCCTCCTACGAGCAGTACTTC.

This clonotype was seen more than once but under ten times. The chain recombines TRBV4-1 with TRBJ1-5; D is unresolved. The germline V gene has CDR1 MGHRA and CDR2 YSYEKL. The CDR3 loop spans 12 amino acids. Trimming took 7 bases from V and 7 from J, leaving 11 bases between them. The CDR3 DNA reads as TGCGCCAGCATTTCATACGGCCAGCCCCAGCATTTT. It encodes CASISYGQPQHF.

Only a few counts were recorded for this clonotype. The chain carries TRBV11-1 and TRBJ2-2; 8 bases align to TRBD2. The trim removed 1 base at V and 0 bases at J, leaving 7 bases unmatched. The CDR3 length is 18 residues. The germline V gene has CDR1 SGHAT and CDR2 FQDESV (reference sequence). In nucleotides, the CDR3 is TGTGCCAGCAGCTTAGAGGTAGCGGGGAGCGCGAACACCGGGGAGCTGTTTTTT. Protein: CASSLEVAGSANTGELFF. The whole variable domain, filled in from reference TRBV11-1 and TRBJ2-2, reads EAEVAQSPRYKITEKSQAVAFWCDPISGHATLYWYRQILGQGPELLVQFQDESVVDDSQLPKDRFSAERLKGVDSTLKIQPAELGDSAMYLCASSLEVAGSANTGELFFGEGSRLTVL.

This clonotype was counted at least ten times. J is TRBJ2-7 and V is TRBV6-1; no firm D call. The CDR3 has 13 amino acids. Germline assignment: CDR1 MNHNS and CDR2 SASEGT. V shed 5 bases and J shed 0 bases, with 8 bases lying between them. This CDR3 reads CASSWSSSYEQYF. Written as DNA, the CDR3 is TGTGCCAGCAGTTGGAGTAGCTCCTACGAGCAGTACTTC.

The table lists this clonotype with many counts. V usage is TRBV15 and J usage is TRBJ2-1; D is ambiguous. Looked up from germline, CDR1 is LNHNV and CDR2 is YYDKDF (reference sequence). The CDR3 spans 14 residues. The V end lost 3 bases, the J end lost 0 bases, and 6 bases lay between the germline ends. The CDR3 loop reads CATSSHSSYNEQFF. In nucleotides, the CDR3 is TGTGCCACCAGCAGTCATTCCTCCTACAATGAGCAGTTCTTC.

This chain uses TRBV20-1 with TRBJ2-7; 12 bases line up with TRBD2. V dropped 3 bases and J dropped 3; count of bases not matched to a gene: 6. This CDR3 has 15 residues. Looked up from germline, CDR1 is DFQATT and CDR2 is SNEGSKA (reference sequence). CDR3 residues: CSASLAGGESYEQYF. For the CDR3, the DNA is TGCAGTGCTAGTCTAGCGGGAGGGGAGAGCTACGAGCAGTACTTC.

The chain couples TRBV5-1 to TRBJ2-5; the D gene is possibly TRBD2 (6 bases). This CDR3 has 16 amino acids. Germline-derived CDR1 and CDR2 are SGHRS and YFSETQ. Between the trimmed V and J ends, which lost 3 bases and 3 bases, there was a span of 18 bases. CDR3 protein: CASSWTSGGGEETQYF. DNA of the CDR3: TGCGCCAGCAGCTGGACGAGCGGTGGCGGGGAAGAGACCCAGTACTTC.

Worth noting for this clonotype: A read error may explain this, as a much larger clone is one base away. The rearrangement joins TRBV27 to TRBJ2-1; TRBD1 or TRBD2 may be the D gene (6 bases each). The CDR3 totals 15 residues. Germline CDR1 is MNHEY and CDR2 is SMNVEV (reference sequence). Trimming took 5 bases from V and 7 from J, leaving 18 bases between them. The CDR3 DNA is TGTGCCAGCAGTCCCCCCCCGGGGGCGAGAAATGAGCAGTTCTTC. This gives the protein CASSPPPGARNEQFF.

This clonotype has a handful of counts. The gene calls are TRBV19 and TRBJ2-3, with TRBD1 identical over 7 bases. V lost 3 bases and J lost 6; bases outside the gene matches: 9. The CDR3 length is 15 residues. Germline V gives CDR1 LNHDA, CDR2 SQIVND (reference sequence). CDR3 amino acids: CASSMDRTPEDTQYF. CDR3 DNA sequence: TGTGCCAGTAGTATGGACAGGACCCCGGAGGATACGCAGTATTTT.

Many counts were recorded for this clonotype. This chain connects TRBV12-3 or TRBV12-4 to TRBJ1-2; possible D gene TRBD1, 5 bases. Trimming took 2 bases from V and 4 from J, leaving 8 bases between them. The CDR3 runs to 13 residues. The chain's CDR3 is CASSLPGSYGYTF. The CDR3, as DNA: TGTGCCAGCAGTTTACCAGGGAGCTATGGCTACACCTTC.

With respect to this clonotype: A much larger clone is a single base away; this may be a read error. The DNA is left out, because the CDR3 cannot be placed on it with certainty; the CDR3 is given as TCRdb lists it. The CDR3 loop is CASSFLETRYEQHF. The chain couples TRBV12-3 or TRBV12-4 to TRBJ2-7. The CDR3 comprises 14 residues, both ends counted.

This clonotype was observed many times. V usage is TRBV6-2 or TRBV6-3 and J usage is TRBJ2-1, with 9 bases lining up with TRBD2. V was clipped by 0 bases and J by 7 bases; unmatched bases: 7. CDR3 length: 16 residues. The germline gives CDR1 MNHEY, CDR2 SVGEGT. CDR3 residues: CASSYSIAGAMNEQFF. CDR3 in DNA: TGTGCCAGCAGTTACTCGATAGCGGGAGCTATGAATGAGCAGTTCTTC.

This clonotype was observed many times. This chain links TRBV7-9 with TRBJ2-7; 7 nucleotides match TRBD2. J was trimmed by 0 bases and V by 1 base; bases with no gene match: 6. The CDR3 consists of 16 residues. Germline assignment: CDR1 SEHNR and CDR2 FQNEAQ (reference sequence). The CDR3 reads CASSLVGGLSSYEQYF. The DNA of the CDR3 is TGTGCCAGCAGCTTAGTCGGGGGGTTATCCTCCTACGAGCAGTACTTC.

This clonotype has ten or more counts. This chain links TRBV5-1 with TRBJ2-3, with D perhaps TRBD2 (5 bases). The CDR3 runs to 16 residues. V was trimmed by 2 bases and J by 2 bases, leaving 15 bases between them. Germline V CDR1 and CDR2: SGHRS, YFSETQ. CDR3 sequence reads: CASSFRTVRATDTQYF. CDR3 DNA sequence: TGCGCCAGCAGCTTTAGGACTGTCCGCGCCACAGATACGCAGTATTTT.

This clonotype has a count of ten or more. The V gene is TRBV6-1, the J gene TRBJ2-5, with 7 bases lining up with TRBD1. Looked up from germline, CDR1 is MNHNS and CDR2 is SASEGT. The CDR3 runs 14 residues. With V trimmed by 6 bases and J by 1 base, 5 bases remained unmatched. The CDR3 loop is CASRRGLLQETQYF. Here the CDR3 DNA reads TGTGCCAGCAGAAGGGGGCTGCTCCAAGAGACCCAGTACTTC.

The gene calls are TRBV6-1 and TRBJ2-6; the D call may be TRBD1 or TRBD2 (5 bases each). In germline, CDR1 is MNHNS, CDR2 SASEGT. Trimming shortened V by 5 bases and J by 0 bases, and 11 bases separated the two germline ends. The CDR3 is 16 amino acids. The CDR3 DNA reads TGTGCCAGCAGTTCTCAGGGAGTCTCTGGGGCCAACGTCCTGACTTTC. Its protein is CASSSQGVSGANVLTF.

Of note for this clonotype: A much larger clone lies a single base off, so this may be a read error. J is TRBJ1-1 and V is TRBV10-3, with no clear D. V dropped 5 bases and J dropped 5 bases, with 12 bases sitting between them. The CDR3 spans 13 residues. Germline V gene lookup returns CDR1 ENHRY and CDR2 SYGVKD. The CDR3: CAISRQDDTEAFF. The CDR3 coding sequence is TGTGCCATCAGTAGGCAGGATGATACTGAAGCTTTCTTT.

This clonotype was counted ten times or more. The V gene is TRBV18, the J gene TRBJ1-1, with D hard to call. The CDR3 totals 13 residues. Per germline, CDR1 KGHSH and CDR2 LQKENI. V dropped 3 bases and J dropped 1 base, with 6 bases sitting between them. CDR3 sequence reads: CASSPAANTEAFF. CDR3 in DNA: TGTGCCAGCTCACCGGCAGCGAACACTGAAGCTTTCTTT.

There are many counts of this clonotype. Here the CDR3 reads CASSRSPTSTDTQYF. CDR3 in DNA: TGTGCCAGCAGTCGATCTCCCACTTCCACAGATACGCAGTATTTT. V is TRBV28 and J is TRBJ2-3; unclear D gene. CDR1 is MDHEN and CDR2 is SYDVKM in the germline V gene. The CDR3 runs to 15 residues. V gave up 5 bases and J gave up 2 bases, with 14 bases separating them.

This clonotype was seen ten or more times. The chain uses TRBV6-1 and TRBJ2-2; 11 bases fit TRBD2. The CDR3 length is 13 residues. From germline, CDR1 is MNHNS and CDR2 SASEGT. V lost 11 bases and J lost 4; bases outside the gene matches: 3. The CDR3 region is CALLAGGTGELFF. The DNA for the CDR3 is TGTGCCCTCCTAGCGGGAGGCACCGGGGAGCTGTTTTTT.

This clonotype appeared many times. The chain carries TRBV9 and TRBJ1-1; the D gene is possibly TRBD1 (6 bases). Trimming stripped 1 base from V and 1 base from J, with 11 bases between. CDR1 and CDR2 from the germline V gene are SGDLS and YYNGEE. This CDR3 comprises 15 residues. The CDR3 region has the DNA TGTGCCAGCAGCGTATCCGGGGGGGCGAACACTGAAGCTTTCTTT. It translates to CASSVSGGANTEAFF.

This clonotype has a count of ten or more. The chain uses TRBV4-1 and TRBJ2-7, with D perhaps TRBD2 (5 bases). Germline V gene sequence: CDR1 MGHRA, CDR2 YSYEKL. With 0 bases removed from V and 1 base from J, the gap between germline ends came to 13 bases. The CDR3 runs 16 residues. This CDR3 is CASSQDPGFGSYEQYF. CDR3 coding DNA: TGCGCCAGCAGCCAAGATCCGGGGTTTGGATCCTACGAGCAGTACTTC.

The chain has TRBV4-2 and TRBJ2-3; 10 nucleotides align to TRBD2. The trim removed 5 bases at V and 1 base at J, leaving 12 bases unmatched. The CDR3 runs 18 residues. Germline CDR1 LGHNA, CDR2 YNFKEQ. CDR3 coding DNA: TGTGCCAGCAGCAGGAGGCTAGCGGGGGACCCGGGCACAGATACGCAGTATTTT. Protein: CASSRRLAGDPGTDTQYF.

This clonotype was seen ten or more times. The J gene is TRBJ2-3, the V gene TRBV20-1, with D perhaps TRBD2 (6 bases). V gave up 3 bases and J gave up 2 bases, with 15 bases separating them. The CDR3 runs to 15 residues. Germline values: CDR1 DFQATT, CDR2 SNEGSKA (reference sequence). The CDR3 loop is CSASWEAGFTDTQYF. The CDR3, as DNA: TGCAGTGCTAGTTGGGAGGCCGGGTTCACAGATACGCAGTATTTT.